This T cell receptor (beta chain) was obtained from a study of blood T cell repertoires in COVID-19. Original methodology: Estimated nucleated cell counts came from reference gene primer amplification. Profiled with immunoSEQ multiplex PCR; TCRdb holds only in-frame clones, not every one. V, J and clone size are taken as reported in that table, and D and trimming were inferred from the DNA itself. The profile shows roughly 46,000 clones, over 75% of them singletons. V was pared by 4 bases and J by 7 bases, with 13 bases between. Germline lookup yields CDR1 ENHRY and CDR2 SYGVKD. The CDR3 runs to 13 residues.

This TCR derives from a human donor with active COVID-19. The donor label of this sample is uncertain. Sequencing was performed on peripheral blood. V gene TRBV10-3 combines with J gene TRBJ1-2, with a weak D call TRBD1 (6 bases). CDR3 bases: TGTGCCATCAGTGGGACACAGGGTGGTGGCTACACCTTC. This encodes CAISGTQGGGYTF.